This entry lists 14 T cell receptor beta chains sequenced from one sample in a study of cytotoxic CD8 clonotypes in ibrutinib-treated CLL. The repertoire was sequenced with immunoSEQ multiplex PCR; TCRdb's copy has only in-frame clones and lacks some. The table lists tens of thousands of clones, around 53% of them singletons. Sequenced here: PBMCs, sampled after 12 months of ibrutinib treatment. These receptors were collected from a human donor with chronic lymphocytic leukemia.

The chain carries TRBV18 and TRBJ2-6; D is uncertain. The CDR3 spans 18 residues. Trimming left V 4 bases short and J 5 bases short, with 21 bases between. Per germline, CDR1 KGHSH and CDR2 LQKENI. CDR3 sequence (DNA): TGTGCCAGCTCACATGTGTTGCATTTACAAAGTCGGGCCAACGTCCTGACTTTC. Its translation: CASSHVLHLQSRANVLTF.

This clone was seen ten or more times. The chain is built from TRBV14 and TRBJ1-2, with TRBD1 as a possible D gene (6 bases). The V and J ends lost 4 bases and 7 bases respectively, with 13 bases between them. CDR1 and CDR2 from the germline V gene are SGHDN and FVKESK. This CDR3 comprises 13 residues. The CDR3 is CASSPQQGSGYTF. As DNA, the CDR3 is TGTGCCAGCAGCCCCCAACAGGGAAGTGGCTACACCTTC. The full variable domain, its missing parts supplied by reference TRBV14 and TRBJ1-2, is EAGVTQFPSHSVIEKGQTVTLRCDPISGHDNLYWYRRVMGKEIKFLLHFVKESKQDESGMPNNRFLAERTGGTYSTLKVQPAELEDSGVYFCASSPQQGSGYTFGSGTRLTVV.

The rearrangement links TRBV5-1 to TRBJ2-1; unclear D gene. The CDR3 is made up of 13 amino acids. The germline CDR1 and CDR2 sequences are SGHRS and YFSETQ. Trimming took off 5 bases at V and 5 bases at J, with 11 bases between the two ends. DNA of the CDR3: TGCGCCAGCAGTGTAGAACCGCACAATGAGCAGTTCTTC. Encoded protein: CASSVEPHNEQFF.

V gene TRBV2 combines with J gene TRBJ2-1, with 12 bases identical to TRBD2. The ends lost 5 bases at V and 9 bases at J; junction bases unmatched: 8. The length of the CDR3 is 15 residues. The germline gives CDR1 SNHLY, CDR2 FYNNEI. Written as DNA, the CDR3 is TGTGCCAGCAGTCGACTAGCGGGAGAAGTTGCTGAGCAGTTCTTC. This codes for CASSRLAGEVAEQFF.

This clone was counted many times. An end of the junction differs from the germline gene, which may be a read error. The chain has TRBV7-7 and TRBJ2-1; perhaps TRBD2 as D (6 bases). Germline V gene sequence: CDR1 SSHAT, CDR2 FNYEAQ (reference sequence). The CDR3 has 13 amino acids. CDR3 DNA: TGTGCTAGCAGCTTAGCGGAGGCATCTGAGCAGTTCTTC. This sequence encodes CASSLAEASEQFF.

This chain joins TRBV6-6 and TRBJ1-1; no reliable D call. This CDR3 is built from 14 residues. Germline assignment: CDR1 MNHNY and CDR2 SVGAGI (reference sequence). The V gene lost 0 bases and the J gene lost 1 base, with 6 bases spanning the gap. CDR3 loop: CASSYSSENTEAFF. DNA of the CDR3: TGTGCCAGCAGTTACTCATCCGAGAACACTGAAGCTTTCTTT.

In its sample, this clone was seen a few times. This chain connects TRBV28 to TRBJ2-7; 10 nucleotides align to TRBD2. Germline trimming cut 10 bases from V and 1 base from J; bases unmatched to any gene: 13. This CDR3 has 16 amino acids. The germline V gene has CDR1 MDHEN and CDR2 SYDVKM. The CDR3 DNA reads as TGTGCCACCCAGTCGGGGGTAGCGGGAGGTTCCTACGAGCAGTACTTC. Protein: CATQSGVAGGSYEQYF.

The chain couples TRBV11-2 to TRBJ2-3; D is possibly TRBD2 (6 bases). The germline CDR1 and CDR2 sequences are SGHAT and FQNNGV. The ends were cut back, 2 bases at V and 0 bases at J, with 12 bases in the middle. The CDR3 consists of 16 residues. The CDR3 DNA reads as TGTGCCAGCAGCTTACCCGGAGGGACGAGCACAGATACGCAGTATTTT. As protein: CASSLPGGTSTDTQYF.

This clone turned up a few times. This chain joins TRBV19 and TRBJ2-2, with 12 bases that match TRBD2. Per the germline V gene, CDR1 is LNHDA and CDR2 is SQIVND (reference sequence). The CDR3 is 17 amino acids. The V and J ends lost 5 bases and 1 base, in that order; junction bases with no gene match: 5. CDR3 protein: CASSYTSGRLNTGELFF. The CDR3 nucleotides read TGTGCCAGTAGTTATACTAGCGGGAGGCTGAACACCGGGGAGCTGTTTTTT.

The chain couples TRBV7-2 to TRBJ2-5; D not resolved. Per the germline V gene, CDR1 is SGHTA and CDR2 is FQGNSA. CDR3 size: 12 residues. V lost 5 bases and J 0 bases, leaving 4 bases between the germline ends. The CDR3, as DNA: TGTGCCAGCAGCAGGTACCAAGAGACCCAGTACTTC. Translating it yields CASSRYQETQYF.

This clone was detected many times. V and J are TRBV18 and TRBJ1-5, with a tentative D call TRBD1 (5 bases). V was cut by 2 bases and J by 2 bases, with 10 bases left in between. Germline V gene lookup returns CDR1 KGHSH and CDR2 LQKENI. The CDR3 sequence is 15 residues long. CDR3: CASSPFEQGNQPQHF. The CDR3 DNA sequence: TGTGCCAGCTCACCATTCGAACAGGGCAATCAGCCCCAGCATTTT.

The count of this clone is one. The chain recombines TRBV11-3 with TRBJ2-7, with 10 bases that match TRBD1. Germline V lookup: CDR1 SGHNT, CDR2 YENEEA. The J segment lost 5 bases and the V segment lost 5 bases, leaving 3 bases of the junction unmatched. This CDR3 spans 13 amino acids. The CDR3, as DNA: TGTGCCAGCAGCCAGACAGGGGGCCACGAGCAGTACTTC. It yields the protein CASSQTGGHEQYF.

The chain links TRBV2 to TRBJ2-2, with 7 bases fitting TRBD2. Per germline, CDR1 SNHLY and CDR2 FYNNEI. V shed 8 bases, J shed 3 bases, and the junction held 9 bases outside the gene matches. CDR3 length equals 15 residues. The CDR3 nucleotides read TGTGCCAGCCGATCCGGGGGGTTGGACACCGGGGAGCTGTTTTTT. Protein product: CASRSGGLDTGELFF.

About this clone itself: Germline is not matched at one junction end, which may reflect a read error. CDR3 nucleotide sequence: TGTGCCAGCAGCTTGGATGCCTCACGCCCTTGGTTC. Amino acid sequence: CASSLDASRPWF. The chain couples TRBV5-4 to TRBJ2-7; D is uncertain. Germline values: CDR1 SGHNT, CDR2 YYREEE (reference sequence). This CDR3 comprises 12 residues.